These 22 T cell receptor beta chains were sequenced from one sample in a study of cytomegalovirus exposure and HLA in healthy donors. Researchers ran the PCR with 60 Vbeta and 13 Jbeta primers. TCRdb keeps only in-frame clones here, not all; method: immunoSEQ multiplex PCR. Among approximately 240,000 clones, about three quarters were seen once, and the ten largest hold approximately 2.6%. The sequencing sample was made of PBMCs. These receptors were taken from a woman in her sixties or seventies in good health and CMV-seropositive.

This clone was seen only once. The CDR3 loop is CASSLVRGAGGYTF. The CDR3 nucleotides are TGTGCCAGCAGTTTAGTCCGGGGGGCGGGAGGCTACACCTTC. The rearrangement joins TRBV27 to TRBJ1-2, with D possibly being TRBD1 (6 bases). CDR1 is MNHEY, CDR2 SMNVEV, per germline (reference sequence). This CDR3 is built from 14 residues. Deletions cut 2 bases from V and 8 bases from J, with 15 bases between.

The genes are TRBV6-1 and TRBJ1-1; TRBD1 might be the D (5 bases). The CDR3 has 15 amino acids. Germline V gives CDR1 MNHNS, CDR2 SASEGT. V lost 9 bases and J lost 3, with 20 bases in between. This CDR3 reads CASKGATALDTEAFF. Written as DNA, the CDR3 is TGTGCCAGTAAAGGGGCGACAGCCCTGGACACTGAAGCTTTCTTT.

This clone was detected only once. V is TRBV28 and J is TRBJ1-4; a possible D gene is TRBD1 (6 bases). V was clipped by 3 bases and J by 8 bases, with 16 bases between them. Germline V gene lookup returns CDR1 MDHEN and CDR2 SYDVKM. The CDR3 is 15 amino acids. CDR3 in amino acids: CASSFVQGRGEKLFF. Here the CDR3 DNA reads TGTGCCAGCAGTTTCGTGCAGGGGAGAGGGGAAAAACTGTTTTTT. Combining the CDR3 with reference TRBV28 and TRBJ1-4 gives the whole variable domain DVKVTQSSRYLVKRTGEKVFLECVQDMDHENMFWYRQDPGLGLRLIYFSYDVKMKEKGDIPEGYSVSREKKERFSLILESASTNQTSMYLCASSFVQGRGEKLFFGSGTQLSVL.

This clone was counted a few times. The chain couples TRBV28 to TRBJ1-1, with D possibly TRBD1 on 5 matching bases. V was cut by 3 bases and J by 4 bases, with 15 bases left in between. The germline gives CDR1 MDHEN, CDR2 SYDVKM. This CDR3 has 15 residues. CDR3 DNA sequence: TGTGCCAGCAGTTTTTTAACAGGAAGGACCACTGAAGCTTTCTTT. Its protein is CASSFLTGRTTEAFF.

This sequence joins TRBV6-5 and TRBJ2-5; possibly TRBD1 for D (6 bases). Trimming took off 2 bases at V and 6 bases at J, with 13 bases between the two ends. This CDR3 is 14 amino acids long. Germline CDR1 is MNHEY and CDR2 is SVGAGI. This chain's CDR3 is CASSYNTGMQTQYF. In DNA, the CDR3 is TGTGCCAGCAGTTACAATACAGGGATGCAGACCCAGTACTTC.

This clone was seen a handful of times. The same CDR3 can be traced to other DNA sequences in this sample. V usage is TRBV28 and J usage is TRBJ1-2; the D gene is possibly TRBD1 (6 bases). The CDR3 loop spans 13 amino acids. CDR1 is MDHEN and CDR2 is SYDVKM in the germline V gene. The germline V and J ends were trimmed by 6 bases and 3 bases, with 11 bases remaining between them. The CDR3 is CASSSGVDYGYTF. The DNA for the CDR3 is TGTGCCAGCAGCTCAGGGGTGGACTATGGCTACACCTTC.

The chain employs TRBV5-1 and TRBJ1-1, with D maybe TRBD1 (6 bases). Germline assignment: CDR1 SGHRS and CDR2 YFSETQ. Trimming took off 5 bases at V and 1 base at J, with 12 bases between the two ends. The CDR3 is 14 residues long. The CDR3 bases are TGCGCCAGCAGTCGGGACACGTGGAACACTGAAGCTTTCTTT. This encodes CASSRDTWNTEAFF.

V and J are TRBV5-1 and TRBJ1-1, with D tentatively TRBD1 (5 bases). V lost 0 bases and J lost 7, with 10 bases in between. There are 13 residues in the CDR3. Germline-derived CDR1 and CDR2 are SGHRS and YFSETQ. CDR3: CASSLGQGGEAFF. The CDR3 nucleotides read TGCGCCAGCAGCTTGGGCCAGGGTGGTGAAGCTTTCTTT. Filled out from reference TRBV5-1 and TRBJ1-1, the complete variable domain reads KAGVTQTPRYLIKTRGQQVTLSCSPISGHRSVSWYQQTPGQGLQFLFEYFSETQRNKGNFPGRFSGRQFSNSRSEMNVSTLELGDSALYLCASSLGQGGEAFFGQGTRLTVV.

The V call is TRBV4-1, the J call TRBJ1-6; D not resolved. Germline V gene sequence: CDR1 MGHRA, CDR2 YSYEKL. CDR3 length equals 14 residues. With 0 bases removed from V and 7 bases from J, the gap between germline ends came to 7 bases. CDR3 bases: TGCGCCAGCAGCCAAGACTACAGAAATTCACCCCTCCACTTT. Translation gives CASSQDYRNSPLHF.

This clone showed up just a few times. The chain joins TRBV23-1 to TRBJ2-3; TRBD1 matches 9 bases. TRBV23-1 is reported as an ORF; its role is uncertain. The CDR3 length is 17 residues. V trimming: 3 bases; J trimming: 1 base; junction bases outside the gene matches: 8. The DNA of the CDR3 is TGCGCCAGCAGTCACCCCGGGACAGGGTACGGCACAGATACGCAGTATTTT. This translates into CASSHPGTGYGTDTQYF.

The chain has TRBV5-1 and TRBJ1-4; 7 bases map to TRBD1. Germline CDR1 reads SGHRS; CDR2 reads YFSETQ. The CDR3 spans 14 residues. With V trimmed by 5 bases and J by 5 bases, 6 bases remained unmatched. The CDR3 nucleotides are TGCGCCAGCAGTCGGGACAGTGAAAATGAAAAACTGTTTTTT. Translating gives CASSRDSENEKLFF. Variable domain in full (rest from reference TRBV5-1 and TRBJ1-4): KAGVTQTPRYLIKTRGQQVTLSCSPISGHRSVSWYQQTPGQGLQFLFEYFSETQRNKGNFPGRFSGRQFSNSRSEMNVSTLELGDSALYLCASSRDSENEKLFFGSGTQLSVL.

V and J are TRBV9 and TRBJ1-2; TRBD1 agrees at 8 bases. Germline CDR1 is SGDLS and CDR2 is YYNGEE. This CDR3 has 15 amino acids. V gave up 0 bases and J gave up 6 bases; unmatched junction bases: 7. This CDR3 reads CASSVESGGANGYTF. In nucleotides, the CDR3 is TGTGCCAGCAGCGTAGAGTCAGGGGGCGCGAATGGCTACACCTTC. Full variable domain (remainder filled in from reference TRBV9 and TRBJ1-2): DSGVTQTPKHLITATGQRVTLRCSPRSGDLSVYWYQQSLDQGLQFLIQYYNGEERAKGNILERFSAQQFPDLHSELNLSSLELGDSALYFCASSVESGGANGYTFGSGTRLTVV.

J is TRBJ2-5 and V is TRBV7-8; possible D gene TRBD1, 5 bases. The assigned J gene may be wrong: the sequence end matches TRBJ2-7 better. From germline, CDR1 is SGHVS and CDR2 FQNEAQ. The CDR3 extends over 13 amino acids. The CDR3 loop reads CASRSGQAYEQYF. The CDR3 nucleotides are TGTGCCAGCAGGTCAGGGCAGGCCTACGAGCAGTACTTC.

The chain carries TRBV10-2 and TRBJ2-7, with D perhaps TRBD2 (5 bases). CDR1 and CDR2 (germline): WSHSY, SAAADI. Trimming left V 2 bases short and J 7 bases short, with 15 bases between. The length of the CDR3 is 14 residues. CDR3 nucleotide sequence: TGCGCCAGCAGTGAGGTCTCGGGAACCCGGGAGCAGTACTTC. As protein: CASSEVSGTREQYF.

This chain uses TRBV7-2 with TRBJ2-2; 10 positions agree with TRBD2. Germline loops: CDR1 SGHTA, CDR2 FQGNSA. Germline trimming cut 8 bases from V and 7 bases from J; bases unmatched to any gene: 7. CDR3 length equals 14 residues. CDR3 region: CASLGTSVGGELFF. CDR3 DNA sequence: TGTGCCAGCCTCGGGACTAGCGTTGGCGGGGAGCTGTTTTTT.

This chain connects TRBV9 to TRBJ2-1, with TRBD1 as a possible D gene (5 bases). CDR1 SGDLS and CDR2 YYNGEE come from the germline V gene. Trimming pared 0 bases from V and 8 bases from J, leaving 9 bases between. This CDR3 has 13 amino acids. CDR3 in amino acids: CASSVGQGDEQFF. The CDR3 DNA follows: TGTGCCAGCAGCGTAGGCCAGGGCGATGAGCAGTTCTTC.

The chain employs TRBV10-3 and TRBJ2-5, with D maybe TRBD2 (5 bases). The CDR3 contains 14 residues. From germline, CDR1 is ENHRY and CDR2 SYGVKD. V was pared by 3 bases and J by 1 base, with 9 bases between. CDR3 DNA sequence: TGTGCCATCAGTGAAACCCTAGCCCAAGAGACCCAGTACTTC. This sequence encodes CAISETLAQETQYF.

CDR3: CASSQGLAHYNEQFF. The DNA of the CDR3 is TGTGCCAGCAGCCAGGGACTAGCGCATTACAATGAGCAGTTCTTC. V and J are TRBV11-3 and TRBJ2-1; 10 nucleotides agree with TRBD2. V lost 5 bases to trimming and J lost 4 bases; unmatched junction nucleotides: 5. CDR1 and CDR2 (germline): SGHNT, YENEEA. The CDR3 spans 15 residues.

This chain connects TRBV11-3 to TRBJ2-1; D possibly corresponds to TRBD2 (5 bases). CDR1 and CDR2 from the germline V gene are SGHNT and YENEEA. The V end was cut by 3 bases, the J end by 6 bases, with 9 bases between. This CDR3 region has 13 residues. The CDR3 DNA sequence: TGTGCCAGCAGCTTCGGACTTTTCAATGAGCAGTTCTTC. Translated: CASSFGLFNEQFF.

The rearrangement joins TRBV5-1 to TRBJ1-2; 8 bases are a match to TRBD1. The germline V gene encodes CDR1 SGHRS and CDR2 YFSETQ. With V trimmed by 4 bases and J by 7 bases, 9 bases remained unmatched. The CDR3 is 14 amino acids. The CDR3 protein is CASSGSDRGSGYTF. The CDR3 coding sequence is TGCGCCAGCAGCGGATCCGACAGGGGTTCTGGCTACACCTTC.

The J gene is TRBJ1-2, the V gene TRBV6-1; D is undetermined. Trimming pared 3 bases from V and 8 bases from J, leaving 16 bases between. CDR3 size: 14 residues. Germline values: CDR1 MNHNS, CDR2 SASEGT. Here the CDR3 reads CASSERSGSRGYTF. The CDR3 nucleotides read TGTGCCAGCAGTGAGAGGTCCGGTTCGAGGGGCTACACCTTC.

The chain has TRBV6-1 and TRBJ2-1; 9 nucleotides line up with TRBD1. Germline loops: CDR1 MNHNS, CDR2 SASEGT. V gave up 6 bases and J gave up 4 bases; unmatched junction bases: 7. The CDR3 has 15 amino acids. The CDR3 DNA reads TGTGCCAGCAGGAAGGCGGGACAGGGTTACAATGAGCAGTTCTTC. Protein sequence: CASRKAGQGYNEQFF.